The clone carrying this T cell receptor (beta chain) has only a few counts. The CDR3 extends over 14 amino acids. Germline V gives CDR1 PRHDT, CDR2 FYEKMQ (reference sequence). Trimming pared 1 base from V and 5 bases from J, leaving 12 bases between. Making the bulk TCR libraries relied on previously described methods and listed TCR primers. TCRdb ran MiXCR on the PCR reads and lists one entry per CDR3 protein. The sample consists of under 85,000 distinct CDR3 sequences, about 17% of them appearing once. The entry originates in a study of molecular identifiers for immune sequencing clone quantification.

This TCR derives from a human donor in good health. Some libraries in this study had Jurkat cell RNA spiked in. Sequencing was carried out using naive CD8+ T cells from blood, with Jurkat cell RNA spiked in. Subset reported: FACS-sorted CD8+CD4-CCR7+CD45RA+ naive T cells. This chain links TRBV13 with TRBJ2-7, with unresolved D. The CDR3 nucleotides are TGTGCCAGCAGCTTAGCTTCTCTCATCCACGAGCAGTACTTC. This sequence encodes CASSLASLIHEQYF.